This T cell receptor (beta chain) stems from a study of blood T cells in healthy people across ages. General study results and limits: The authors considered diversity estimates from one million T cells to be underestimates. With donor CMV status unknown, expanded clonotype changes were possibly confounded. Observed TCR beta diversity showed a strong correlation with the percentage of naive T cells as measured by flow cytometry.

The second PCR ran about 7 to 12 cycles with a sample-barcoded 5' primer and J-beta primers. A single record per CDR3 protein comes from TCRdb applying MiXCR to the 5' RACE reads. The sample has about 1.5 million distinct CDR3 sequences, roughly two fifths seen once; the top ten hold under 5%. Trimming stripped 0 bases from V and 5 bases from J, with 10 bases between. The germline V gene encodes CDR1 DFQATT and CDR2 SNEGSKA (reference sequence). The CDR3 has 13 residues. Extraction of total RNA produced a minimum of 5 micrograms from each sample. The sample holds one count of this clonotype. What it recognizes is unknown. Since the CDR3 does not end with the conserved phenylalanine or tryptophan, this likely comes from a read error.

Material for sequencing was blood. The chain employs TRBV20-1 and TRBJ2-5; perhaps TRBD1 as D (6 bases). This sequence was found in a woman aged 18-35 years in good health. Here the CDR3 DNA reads TGCAGTGCTAGAGATCACAGGGATGAGACCCAGTACCTC. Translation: CSARDHRDETQYL.